These 23 T cell receptor beta chains were sequenced from one sample in a study of metastatic and nonmetastatic thyroid tumors. TCRdb reanalyzed the PCR reads via MiXCR. The data show fewer than 40,000 clones, about a sixth seen once. Every patient underwent thyroid surgery untreated. Sample: blood. The receptors were gathered from a female donor with papillary thyroid cancer or a benign thyroid nodule (not recorded which). Some clones in this sample may be carry-over from other donors' samples.

The sample holds many counts of this clone. The sample has other DNA sequences that encode this CDR3 too. The chain couples TRBV3-1 to TRBJ2-3, with no clear D. The CDR3 extends over 13 amino acids. CDR1 and CDR2 from the germline V gene are LGHDT and YNNKEL (reference sequence). V lost 0 bases and J 9 bases, leaving 10 bases between the germline ends. CDR3 coding DNA: TGTGCCAGCAGCCAAGATTCGGTTAGGACGCAGTATTTT. Protein: CASSQDSVRTQYF.

The sample holds many counts of this clone. The chain has TRBV30 and TRBJ1-1; a weak D match, TRBD1 (5 bases). V was cut by 3 bases and J by 2 bases, with 16 bases left in between. The CDR3 is 15 residues long. CDR1 is GTSNPN, CDR2 SVGIG, per germline (reference sequence). The CDR3 loop reads CAWRLGKGTNTEAFF. In DNA, the CDR3 is TGTGCCTGGAGGTTGGGGAAGGGGACCAACACTGAAGCTTTCTTT. The full variable domain, rest sourced from reference TRBV30 and TRBJ1-1, is SQTIHQWPATLVQPVGSPLSLECTVEGTSNPNLYWYRQAAGRGLQLLFYSVGIGQISSEVPQNLSASRPQDRQFILSSKKLLLSDSGFYLCAWRLGKGTNTEAFFGQGTRLTVV.

This clone was counted at least ten times. The chain employs TRBV6-2 or TRBV6-3 and TRBJ2-3; tentative D call: TRBD2 (7 bases). Trimming removed 4 bases at V and 2 bases at J, with 19 bases between. Per the germline V gene, CDR1 is MNHEY and CDR2 is SVGEGT. The CDR3 runs to 17 residues. CDR3 in amino acids: CASSSQGGGGPTDTQYF. The DNA of the CDR3 is TGTGCCAGCAGTTCTCAAGGAGGGGGAGGGCCCACAGATACGCAGTATTTT.

This clone has a count of ten or more. The chain is built from TRBV6-5 and TRBJ2-1; no reliable D call. Between the trimmed V and J ends, which lost 1 base and 9 bases, there was a span of 4 bases. The germline V gene encodes CDR1 MNHEY and CDR2 SVGAGI. This CDR3 is built from 11 residues. CDR3 nucleotides: TGTGCCAGCAGTTACTTCGGTGAGCAGTTCTTC. Amino acid sequence: CASSYFGEQFF.

This clone has at least ten counts. Other DNA sequences in the sample encode the same CDR3. The CDR3 sequence is CASSIDGEETQYF. The CDR3 nucleotides are TGTGCCAGTAGTATAGACGGAGAAGAGACCCAGTACTTC. The V gene is TRBV19, the J gene TRBJ2-5; no clear D. CDR3 length: 13 amino acids. Per the germline V gene, CDR1 is LNHDA and CDR2 is SQIVND (reference sequence). The V gene lost 0 bases and the J gene lost 3 bases, with 5 bases spanning the gap. Using reference TRBV19 and TRBJ2-5 for the parts outside the CDR3, the full variable domain is DGGITQSPKYLFRKEGQNVTLSCEQNLNHDAMYWYRQDPGQGLRLIYYSQIVNDFQKGDIAEGYSVSREKKESFPLTVTSAQKNPTAFYLCASSIDGEETQYFGPGTRLLVL.

This clone came up many times. This could be a read error, since a much larger clone is one nucleotide away. V gene TRBV20-1 combines with J gene TRBJ1-6; D might be TRBD1 (6 bases). The germline V gene encodes CDR1 DFQATT and CDR2 SNEGSKA (reference sequence). The CDR3 length is 16 residues. The CDR3 region has the DNA TGCGGTGCTAGGGGGAGGGTGGGGGATTATAATTCACCCCTCCACTTT. Amino acids: CGARGRVGDYNSPLHF.

Comment on this clone: Its ends do not fully match the called genes, so a read error is possible. J is TRBJ1-5 and V is TRBV25-1, with D maybe TRBD1 (6 bases). The length of the CDR3 is 20 residues. Germline V gene sequence: CDR1 MGHDK, CDR2 SYGVNS. CDR3 sequence: CASSDWATSDRRYSNQPQHF. The CDR3 DNA is TGCGCCAGCAGTGATTGGGCGACCTCGGACAGAAGGTATAGCAATCAGCCCCAGCATTTT.

At least ten counts were recorded for this clone. The chain couples TRBV7-9 to TRBJ2-5; D might be TRBD1 or TRBD2, each matching 5 bases. Per germline, CDR1 SEHNR and CDR2 FQNEAQ (reference sequence). The V gene lost 5 bases and the J gene lost 5 bases, with 21 bases spanning the gap. The CDR3 extends over 16 amino acids. The CDR3 DNA is TGTGCCAGCAGCACCCCCGGCCAGGGCCCGGGGGAGACCCAGTACTTC. It encodes CASSTPGQGPGETQYF.

This clone was detected a few times. One junction end does not reproduce the germline sequence, and a read error may be involved. The CDR3 sequence: CATIGGRNQDTQYF. The CDR3 region has the DNA TGTGCCACCATCGGAGGTCGGAACCAAGATACCCAGTACTTC. The chain couples TRBV15 to TRBJ2-5, with D possibly being TRBD2 (5 bases). Germline values: CDR1 LNHNV, CDR2 YYDKDF (reference sequence). The CDR3 length is 14 residues.

Ten or more counts support this clone. A much larger clone sits a single nucleotide away, making a read error possible. This chain connects TRBV6-4 to TRBJ2-3; D remains unclear. The CDR3 totals 13 residues. CDR1 is MRHNA, CDR2 SNTAGT, per germline. The chain's CDR3 is CVSSDSDTDTQYF. In DNA, the CDR3 is TGTGTCAGCAGTGACTCCGACACAGATACGCAGTATTTT.

This clone was seen many times. J is TRBJ2-5 and V is TRBV4-2; 7 nucleotides match TRBD2. This CDR3 spans 16 amino acids. The V and J ends lost 1 base and 5 bases, in that order; junction bases with no gene match: 10. Looked up from germline, CDR1 is LGHNA and CDR2 is YNFKEQ. As DNA, the CDR3 is TGTGCCAGCAGCCAAGTTTCTAGCGGCACGGGGGAGACCCAGTACTTC. Encoded protein: CASSQVSSGTGETQYF.

This clone was recorded at least ten times. The chain employs TRBV7-8 and TRBJ2-7; TRBD1 might be the D (5 bases). With 5 bases removed from V and 5 bases from J, the gap between germline ends came to 13 bases. The CDR3 runs to 13 residues. Germline lookup yields CDR1 SGHVS and CDR2 FQNEAQ. The CDR3 DNA reads as TGTGCCAGCAGCCATTTTGGGGCCCACGAGCAGTACTTC. This gives the protein CASSHFGAHEQYF.

This clone was observed a few times. The V call is TRBV20-1, the J call TRBJ1-2; D remains unclear. Looked up from germline, CDR1 is DFQATT and CDR2 is SNEGSKA (reference sequence). There are 9 residues in the CDR3. The germline V and J ends were trimmed by 6 bases and 8 bases, with 7 bases remaining between them. CDR3 coding DNA: TGCAGTGCCAAAGAAGGCTACACCTTC. Translated, it gives CSAKEGYTF.

This clone was seen at least ten times. V usage is TRBV6-6 and J usage is TRBJ1-6; a weak D match, TRBD1 (6 bases). CDR3 size: 15 residues. The germline V gene encodes CDR1 MNHNY and CDR2 SVGAGI (reference sequence). The V end was cut by 1 base, the J end by 5 bases, with 9 bases between. The CDR3 DNA follows: TGTGCCAGCAGTTACTGGCAGGGGCATAATTCACCCCTCCACTTT. As protein: CASSYWQGHNSPLHF.

This clone showed up many times. This chain joins TRBV25-1 and TRBJ2-1, with TRBD2 identical over 9 bases. From germline, CDR1 is MGHDK and CDR2 SYGVNS. V was clipped by 5 bases and J by 2 bases; unmatched bases: 16. The length of the CDR3 is 19 residues. For the CDR3, the DNA is TGTGCCAGCAGTCCGCACCAGGGGATGGCGGGAGGGCCCTACAATGAGCAGTTCTTC. This gives the protein CASSPHQGMAGGPYNEQFF.

Of note for this clone: Other DNA variants within this sample encode the same CDR3. The rearrangement links TRBV20-1 to TRBJ2-7; perhaps TRBD2 as D (5 bases). V lost 5 bases and J 0 bases, leaving 5 bases between the germline ends. The CDR3 has 11 residues. Germline CDR1 is DFQATT and CDR2 is SNEGSKA (reference sequence). CDR3 DNA sequence: TGCAGTGCTCGGGGCTCCTACGAGCAGTACTTC. Protein product: CSARGSYEQYF.

The sample holds many counts of this clone. The rearrangement joins TRBV2 to TRBJ1-1; D is unclear. CDR3 length: 13 amino acids. The V and J ends lost 4 bases and 1 base respectively, with 7 bases between them. Per germline, CDR1 SNHLY and CDR2 FYNNEI. CDR3 loop: CASSVRGNTEAFF. The CDR3 nucleotides read TGTGCCAGCAGTGTACGTGGGAACACTGAAGCTTTCTTT.

This clone was observed a handful of times. A much larger clone lies a single base off, so this may be a read error. The chain has TRBV29-1 and TRBJ2-7; 7 positions agree with TRBD2. Germline V gene data show CDR1 as SQVTM and CDR2 as ANQGSEA. The length of the CDR3 is 13 residues. V shed 7 bases, J shed 6 bases, and the junction held 12 bases outside the gene matches. The CDR3 DNA follows: TGCAGCGCCGAAGGACTAGTCAGCATCGAGCAGTACTTC. Translation: CSAEGLVSIEQYF.

This clone was counted ten times or more. For the CDR3, the DNA is TGTGCCACCCCCCCCGACAGGGGCACAGATACGCAGTATTTT. Translating it yields CATPPDRGTDTQYF. V usage is TRBV24-1 and J usage is TRBJ2-3; 7 bases line up with TRBD1. Looked up from germline, CDR1 is KGHDR and CDR2 is SFDVKD. V was pared by 9 bases and J by 1 base, with 6 bases of the junction left unmatched. This CDR3 contains 14 residues.

In this sample, this clone turned up many times. The chain has TRBV5-5 and TRBJ2-7; 7 positions match TRBD2. The CDR3 totals 14 residues. Germline lookup yields CDR1 SGHKS and CDR2 YYEKEE (reference sequence). Trimming at V came to 1 base and at J to 4 bases, leaving 5 bases not matched to a gene. The CDR3 coding sequence is TGTGCCAGCAGCTTGCTAGCGGAGACGTACGAGCAGTACTTC. This gives the protein CASSLLAETYEQYF. Variable domain in full (rest from reference TRBV5-5 and TRBJ2-7): DAGVTQSPTHLIKTRGQQVTLRCSPISGHKSVSWYQQVLGQGPQFIFQYYEKEERGRGNFPDRFSARQFPNYSSELNVNALLLGDSALYLCASSLLAETYEQYFGPGTRLTVT.

This clone has at least ten counts. This rearrangement joins TRBV6-1 to TRBJ2-5, with D perhaps matching TRBD2 (6 bases). In germline, CDR1 is MNHNS, CDR2 SASEGT. Trimming pared 5 bases from V and 1 base from J, leaving 20 bases between. The CDR3 consists of 17 residues. CDR3 region: CASSPLAVADFQETQYF. CDR3 DNA: TGTGCCAGCAGTCCCCTCGCGGTAGCGGATTTCCAAGAGACCCAGTACTTC.

In its sample, this clone was seen many times. V is TRBV4-2 and J is TRBJ2-2; 9 nucleotides align to TRBD2. This CDR3 spans 15 amino acids. V lost 0 bases and J lost 6; bases outside the gene matches: 2. Germline-derived CDR1 and CDR2 are LGHNA and YNFKEQ. DNA for the CDR3: TGTGCCAGCAGCCAAGATGCGGGAGGGCCCGGGGAGCTGTTTTTT. Translating it yields CASSQDAGGPGELFF.

This clone has ten or more counts. V usage is TRBV7-9 and J usage is TRBJ1-6; TRBD1 might be the D (5 bases). Trimming cost V 5 bases and J 5 bases, with 13 bases left between them. The CDR3 length is 15 residues. The V gene's germline CDR1 is SEHNR and CDR2 FQNEAQ (reference sequence). The CDR3, as DNA: TGTGCCAGCAGCACCCGCCCAGGGAATAATTCACCCCTCCACTTT. It specifies CASSTRPGNNSPLHF.